A single sample is the source of the 23 T cell receptor beta chains below, sequenced in a study of CD8+ T cells in alopecia areata. In each case, RNA was isolated and then reverse transcribed into cDNA as the sequencing template. The repertoire was sequenced with immunoSEQ multiplex PCR; TCRdb's copy has only in-frame clones and lacks some. The sample carries some 150,000 clones, about three fifths recorded once. The treatment: oral pan-JAK inhibitor, 5-10 mg twice daily. This specimen was CD4+ T cells sorted from blood, taken between weeks 55 and 70, from a patient treated with tofacitinib. The receptors were gathered from a human donor with alopecia areata.

The chain has TRBV6-5 and TRBJ1-1; 7 bases are a match to TRBD1. The CDR3 is made up of 15 amino acids. Unmatched junction bases numbered 11, after V lost 6 bases and J lost 4 bases. Germline CDR1 reads MNHEY; CDR2 reads SVGAGI. CDR3 coding DNA: TGTGCCAGCAGCCCAGACAGGGACAGATTCACTGAAGCTTTCTTT. This sequence encodes CASSPDRDRFTEAFF.

This clone was counted a few times. The chain has TRBV4-2 and TRBJ2-1; D ambiguous. Germline V gives CDR1 LGHNA, CDR2 YNFKEQ. The CDR3 consists of 15 residues. V was trimmed by 0 bases and J by 4 bases, leaving 10 bases between them. The CDR3 sequence: CASSQEVGSYNEQFF. For the CDR3, the DNA is TGTGCCAGCAGCCAAGAGGTCGGATCATACAATGAGCAGTTCTTC.

This clone has only a few counts. This sequence joins TRBV14 and TRBJ2-5; TRBD1 agrees at 7 bases. Germline CDR1 reads SGHDN; CDR2 reads FVKESK. With V trimmed by 5 bases and J by 4 bases, 7 bases remained unmatched. The CDR3 is 14 residues long. CDR3: CASSRGQIGETQYF. The DNA for the CDR3 is TGTGCCAGCAGCAGGGGACAGATAGGAGAGACCCAGTACTTC.

The V call is TRBV4-1, the J call TRBJ1-2; D is ambiguous. Germline V gene data show CDR1 as MGHRA and CDR2 as YSYEKL. This CDR3 contains 12 residues. V dropped 0 bases and J dropped 10 bases, with 9 bases sitting between them. Here the CDR3 DNA reads TGCGCCAGCAGCCAAGACCAACGGACCTACACCTTC. It is translated as CASSQDQRTYTF.

This chain joins TRBV30 and TRBJ1-6; 8 bases map to TRBD1. Germline V gene sequence: CDR1 GTSNPN, CDR2 SVGIG (reference sequence). The CDR3 spans 15 residues. Losses at the gene ends were 3 bases for V and 7 bases for J; bases not matched to a gene: 8. The CDR3 coding sequence is TGTGCCTGGAGGGGGACAGGCCCATGGAATTCACCCCTCCACTTT. It is translated as CAWRGTGPWNSPLHF.

V is TRBV29-1 and J is TRBJ2-2, with D perhaps TRBD2 (5 bases). V shed 4 bases and J shed 8 bases, with 11 bases lying between them. The CDR3 runs to 12 residues. Germline V gene sequence: CDR1 SQVTM, CDR2 ANQGSEA. The CDR3 here is CSVGGGSGELFF. The CDR3, as DNA: TGCAGCGTTGGAGGTGGGAGTGGGGAGCTGTTTTTT.

The chain recombines TRBV15 with TRBJ1-1; 7 nucleotides line up with TRBD1. Per the germline V gene, CDR1 is LNHNV and CDR2 is YYDKDF (reference sequence). The CDR3 consists of 16 residues. Losses at the gene ends were 2 bases for V and 1 base for J; bases not matched to a gene: 7. The CDR3 loop is CATSRLTGWGNTEAFF. The CDR3 DNA sequence: TGTGCCACCAGCAGACTGACAGGGTGGGGGAACACTGAAGCTTTCTTT.

The chain links TRBV27 to TRBJ2-1, with a weak D call TRBD2 (7 bases). CDR1 is MNHEY, CDR2 SMNVEV, per germline (reference sequence). This CDR3 spans 15 amino acids. V lost 10 bases and J lost 3, with 19 bases in between. The CDR3 region has the DNA TGTGCCATCTCCCCCGAGGGGGGGGGCTACAATGAGCAGTTCTTC. Translating gives CAISPEGGGYNEQFF.

This clone was observed a few times. V usage is TRBV18 and J usage is TRBJ2-7, with 8 bases matching TRBD1. The CDR3 totals 13 residues. V was clipped by 9 bases and J by 0 bases; unmatched bases: 4. CDR1 is KGHSH and CDR2 is LQKENI in the germline V gene. CDR3 amino acids: CASRDRLSYEQYF. In DNA, the CDR3 is TGTGCCAGTCGGGACAGGCTCTCCTACGAGCAGTACTTC.

The J gene is TRBJ1-3, the V gene TRBV15; 8 bases align to TRBD1. The germline V gene encodes CDR1 LNHNV and CDR2 YYDKDF (reference sequence). Germline trimming cut 1 base from V and 6 bases from J; bases unmatched to any gene: 8. The CDR3 totals 16 residues. The DNA for the CDR3 is TGTGCCACCAGCAGAGGAGACAGGGGCCGGGTAAACACCATATATTTT. This sequence encodes CATSRGDRGRVNTIYF. The full variable domain, in which reference TRBV15 and TRBJ1-3 provide the parts outside the CDR3, is DAMVIQNPRYQVTQFGKPVTLSCSQTLNHNVMYWYQQKSSQAPKLLFHYYDKDFNNEADTPDNFQSRRPNTSFCFLDIRSPGLGDTAMYLCATSRGDRGRVNTIYFGEGSWLTVV.

The chain is built from TRBV30 and TRBJ1-1, with 8 bases identical to TRBD1. The CDR3 has 14 amino acids. V lost 5 bases and J lost 0; bases outside the gene matches: 5. CDR1 is GTSNPN, CDR2 SVGIG, per germline (reference sequence). CDR3 nucleotides: TGTGCCTGGGCCCAGGGGGCGCTGAACACTGAAGCTTTCTTT. It specifies CAWAQGALNTEAFF.

V usage is TRBV29-1 and J usage is TRBJ1-1; tentatively, D is TRBD1 (6 bases). The CDR3 sequence is 14 residues long. Trimming removed 7 bases at V and 5 bases at J, with 20 bases between. Germline values: CDR1 SQVTM, CDR2 ANQGSEA. DNA of the CDR3: TGCAGCGCTGGACCTACAGGGTTGAGAACTGAAGCTTTCTTT. It specifies CSAGPTGLRTEAFF. Using reference TRBV29-1 and TRBJ1-1 for the parts outside the CDR3, the full variable domain is SAVISQKPSRDICQRGTSLTIQCQVDSQVTMMFWYRQQPGQSLTLIATANQGSEATYESGFVIDKFPISRPNLTFSTLTVSNMSPEDSSIYLCSAGPTGLRTEAFFGQGTRLTVV.

The genes are TRBV29-1 and TRBJ2-3, with 11 bases fitting TRBD2. V lost 7 bases and J lost 3; bases outside the gene matches: 18. The CDR3 sequence is 18 residues long. In germline, CDR1 is SQVTM, CDR2 ANQGSEA. CDR3 DNA sequence: TGCAGCGCCCCACGGAGTAGCGGGGGGGCCGTTGGGACAGATACGCAGTATTTT. Translation: CSAPRSSGGAVGTDTQYF.

Points on this clone: The sample contains more than one DNA sequence encoding this CDR3. The V gene is TRBV6-5, the J gene TRBJ2-7; D not resolved. The germline gives CDR1 MNHEY, CDR2 SVGAGI. The CDR3 totals 11 residues. The V end lost 3 bases, the J end lost 7 bases, and 7 bases lay between the germline ends. CDR3 residues: CASSYSGEQYF. The CDR3 DNA reads as TGTGCCAGCAGTTATTCTGGTGAGCAGTACTTC.

Only one count was recorded for this clone. CDR3 sequence (DNA): TGCGCCAGCAGCCCCGGGGCCGGATACGAGCAGTACTTC. Its translation: CASSPGAGYEQYF. This chain links TRBV5-1 with TRBJ2-7; possibly TRBD1 or TRBD2 for D (5 bases each). V shed 4 bases and J shed 4 bases, with 12 bases lying between them. The CDR3 extends over 13 amino acids. Germline CDR1 reads SGHRS; CDR2 reads YFSETQ.

The chain carries TRBV5-1 and TRBJ2-1; 7 nucleotides align to TRBD1. Germline CDR1 reads SGHRS; CDR2 reads YFSETQ. The CDR3 loop spans 15 amino acids. Trimming took 6 bases from V and 5 from J; bases not matched to a gene: 11. The CDR3 here is CASNSQGVLHNEQFF. CDR3 sequence (DNA): TGCGCCAGCAATAGTCAGGGGGTATTACACAATGAGCAGTTCTTC. Full variable domain (outside the CDR3, taken from reference TRBV5-1 and TRBJ2-1): KAGVTQTPRYLIKTRGQQVTLSCSPISGHRSVSWYQQTPGQGLQFLFEYFSETQRNKGNFPGRFSGRQFSNSRSEMNVSTLELGDSALYLCASNSQGVLHNEQFFGPGTRLTVL.

This clone has more than one count but fewer than ten. The rearrangement uses TRBV7-9 and TRBJ1-6, with D uncertain. Germline CDR1 is SEHNR and CDR2 is FQNEAQ (reference sequence). Between the trimmed V and J ends, which lost 5 bases and 7 bases, there was a span of 12 bases. The CDR3 length is 14 residues. The CDR3 DNA follows: TGTGCCAGCAGCGGCCGGGTCGGCAATTCACCCCTCCACTTT. It codes for CASSGRVGNSPLHF. Combining the CDR3 with reference TRBV7-9 and TRBJ1-6 gives the whole variable domain DTGVSQNPRHKITKRGQNVTFRCDPISEHNRLYWYRQTLGQGPEFLTYFQNEAQLEKSRLLSDRFSAERPKGSFSTLEIQRTEQGDSAMYLCASSGRVGNSPLHFGNGTRLTVT.

This clone was seen more than once but under ten times. The rearrangement uses TRBV29-1 and TRBJ1-1, with D uncertain. Germline CDR1 SQVTM, CDR2 ANQGSEA. This CDR3 has 13 residues. The germline V and J ends were trimmed by 8 bases and 1 base, with 14 bases remaining between them. The CDR3 sequence: CSSSQQRNTEAFF. The CDR3, as DNA: TGCAGCTCATCCCAACAGCGGAACACTGAAGCTTTCTTT.

This chain links TRBV14 with TRBJ1-2, with D unresolved. Per the germline V gene, CDR1 is SGHDN and CDR2 is FVKESK. The CDR3 totals 13 residues. The ends were cut back, 1 base at V and 7 bases at J, with 10 bases in the middle. This CDR3 is CASSQVVTSGYTF. CDR3 nucleotide sequence: TGTGCCAGCAGCCAAGTGGTAACAAGTGGCTACACCTTC.

The V call is TRBV7-9, the J call TRBJ2-5; D is unclear. V lost 0 bases and J 7 bases, leaving 6 bases between the germline ends. The CDR3 consists of 12 residues. Germline V gives CDR1 SEHNR, CDR2 FQNEAQ (reference sequence). The CDR3 coding sequence is TGTGCCAGCAGCTTAGCCGGAGTGACCCAGTACTTC. This translates into CASSLAGVTQYF. Using reference TRBV7-9 and TRBJ2-5 for the parts outside the CDR3, the full variable domain is DTGVSQNPRHKITKRGQNVTFRCDPISEHNRLYWYRQTLGQGPEFLTYFQNEAQLEKSRLLSDRFSAERPKGSFSTLEIQRTEQGDSAMYLCASSLAGVTQYFGPGTRLLVL.

The V and J genes are TRBV7-2 and TRBJ1-1, with 7 bases aligning to TRBD1. The CDR3 has 15 amino acids. Germline V CDR1 and CDR2: SGHTA, FQGNSA. Trimming removed 5 bases from V and 10 bases from J; junction bases left unmatched: 16. DNA of the CDR3: TGTGCCAGCAGCCTCCTCGGGACAGCCTCGGTTACAGCTTTCTTT. Amino acids: CASSLLGTASVTAFF.

In DNA form, the CDR3 reads TGTGCCTGGAGTTACATCTCCGGGTCCCTCAGGGGCTACACCTTC. Translating gives CAWSYISGSLRGYTF. The rearrangement joins TRBV30 to TRBJ1-2; D is undetermined. This CDR3 comprises 15 residues. The V end lost 2 bases, the J end lost 8 bases, and 21 bases lay between the germline ends. Germline values: CDR1 GTSNPN, CDR2 SVGIG (reference sequence).

V usage is TRBV7-9 and J usage is TRBJ1-4; D gene ambiguous. The CDR3 consists of 14 residues. Trimming took 2 bases from V and 7 from J, leaving 11 bases between them. In germline, CDR1 is SEHNR, CDR2 FQNEAQ (reference sequence). CDR3 sequence reads: CASSLNARGEKLFF. In DNA, the CDR3 is TGTGCCAGCAGCTTAAATGCACGGGGTGAAAAACTGTTTTTT. Full variable domain (missing parts from reference TRBV7-9 and TRBJ1-4): DTGVSQNPRHKITKRGQNVTFRCDPISEHNRLYWYRQTLGQGPEFLTYFQNEAQLEKSRLLSDRFSAERPKGSFSTLEIQRTEQGDSAMYLCASSLNARGEKLFFGSGTQLSVL.